What follows are 29 T cell receptor beta chains derived from one specimen sequenced in a study of CD8+ T cells in alopecia areata. RNA extraction and reverse transcription yielded cDNA as sequencing template. Using immunoSEQ multiplex PCR, the repertoire was profiled, and TCRdb retains in-frame clones only, with some absent. The sample shows more than 110,000 clones, about four fifths of them seen only once. Noted treatment: oral pan-JAK inhibitor, 5-10 mg twice daily. Here the sequenced sample was CD8+ T cells sorted from blood, taken at week 4, from a patient treated with tofacitinib. Receptor source: a human donor with alopecia areata.

The chain uses TRBV5-4 and TRBJ1-5, with TRBD1 matching over 7 bases. The germline gives CDR1 SGHNT, CDR2 YYREEE (reference sequence). V shed 2 bases and J 2 bases; nucleotides not matched to a gene: 1. The CDR3 is made up of 14 amino acids. In nucleotides, the CDR3 is TGTGCCAGCAGCTTCAGGGGGGGCAATCAGCCCCAGCATTTT. This translates into CASSFRGGNQPQHF.

The chain uses TRBV27 and TRBJ2-7; tentatively, D is TRBD1 (5 bases). This CDR3 has 15 residues. CDR1 and CDR2 (germline): MNHEY, SMNVEV (reference sequence). V lost 8 bases and J 5 bases, leaving 22 bases between the germline ends. This CDR3 reads CASSPSWAGLDEQYF. DNA for the CDR3: TGTGCCAGCTCGCCCTCCTGGGCAGGGTTGGACGAGCAGTACTTC.

The CDR3 DNA sequence: TGTGCCAGCAGCTTAAGTTCCGGTGATCAACACGAGCAGTACTTC. It codes for CASSLSSGDQHEQYF. The gene calls are TRBV11-2 and TRBJ2-7; no firm D call. Germline assignment: CDR1 SGHAT and CDR2 FQNNGV. The CDR3 totals 15 residues. With 2 bases removed from V and 5 bases from J, the gap between germline ends came to 16 bases.

The chain recombines TRBV5-1 with TRBJ2-1; 14 bases match TRBD2. CDR1 and CDR2 (germline): SGHRS, YFSETQ. This CDR3 is built from 16 residues. The ends lost 0 bases at V and 8 bases at J; junction bases unmatched: 4. The CDR3 loop reads CASSLEGLAGADEQFF. In DNA form, the CDR3 reads TGCGCCAGCAGCTTGGAGGGACTAGCGGGGGCAGATGAGCAGTTCTTC.

Here the CDR3 reads CASSPFGEAYNEQFF. CDR3 DNA: TGCGCCAGCAGCCCCTTTGGGGAGGCCTACAATGAGCAGTTCTTC. The gene calls are TRBV4-1 and TRBJ2-1, with D possibly being TRBD2 (6 bases). V gave up 4 bases and J gave up 2 bases, with 12 bases separating them. This CDR3 has 15 amino acids. The germline CDR1 and CDR2 sequences are MGHRA and YSYEKL.

This clone is a singleton in its sample. Sequence at one end of the junction differs from germline and may be a read error. The chain joins TRBV7-7 to TRBJ2-7, with a tentative D call TRBD1 (6 bases). The CDR3 is 14 residues long. Germline CDR1 and CDR2: SSHAT and FNYEAQ (reference sequence). This CDR3 is CASSHGAGDYEQYF. The CDR3 DNA reads TGTGCTAGCAGTCACGGGGCAGGGGACTACGAGCAGTACTTC. Complete variable domain (other parts from reference TRBV7-7 and TRBJ2-7): GAGVSQSPRYKVTKRGQDVTLRCDPISSHATLYWYQQALGQGPEFLTYFNYEAQPDKSGLPSDRFSAERPEGSISTLTIQRTEQRDSAMYRCASSHGAGDYEQYFGPGTRLTVT.

The rearrangement links TRBV14 to TRBJ2-7; TRBD1 matches 10 bases. The CDR3 has 14 residues. The ends lost 6 bases at V and 4 bases at J; junction bases unmatched: 6. The V gene's germline CDR1 is SGHDN and CDR2 FVKESK. Written as DNA, the CDR3 is TGTGCCAGCAGTCCCGGGACAGGGGTGTACGAGCAGTACTTC. Protein: CASSPGTGVYEQYF.

The V gene is TRBV7-2, the J gene TRBJ2-7, with 8 bases that match TRBD2. The germline gives CDR1 SGHTA, CDR2 FQGNSA. The V and J ends lost 4 bases and 0 bases, in that order; junction bases with no gene match: 5. CDR3 length: 15 amino acids. CDR3 residues: CASSSSGGLSYEQYF. The CDR3 region has the DNA TGTGCCAGCAGCTCCAGCGGGGGCCTCTCCTACGAGCAGTACTTC.

This clone was counted only a few times. The chain links TRBV27 to TRBJ2-3; 9 nucleotides align to TRBD2. CDR1 is MNHEY and CDR2 is SMNVEV in the germline V gene (reference sequence). Losses at the gene ends were 2 bases for V and 2 bases for J; bases not matched to a gene: 2. The CDR3 extends over 15 amino acids. CDR3 residues: CASSLGGGATDTQYF. The CDR3 DNA is TGTGCCAGCAGTTTAGGCGGGGGGGCCACAGATACGCAGTATTTT.

The rearrangement links TRBV30 to TRBJ2-4, with D tentatively TRBD1 or TRBD2 (6 bases each). Germline loops: CDR1 GTSNPN, CDR2 SVGIG (reference sequence). The CDR3 sequence is 14 residues long. Trimming took off 1 base at V and 8 bases at J, with 15 bases between the two ends. DNA of the CDR3: TGTGCCTGGAGTGGGCGGACTAACAGGGACATTCAGTACTTC. As protein: CAWSGRTNRDIQYF.

The genes are TRBV2 and TRBJ2-5, with D maybe TRBD1 (6 bases). CDR3 size: 17 residues. Germline values: CDR1 SNHLY, CDR2 FYNNEI. Trimming shortened V by 0 bases and J by 0 bases, and 14 bases separated the two germline ends. Here the CDR3 DNA reads TGTGCCAGCAGTGAAGCGCTTAGGGGGTCCCACCAAGAGACCCAGTACTTC. Residues: CASSEALRGSHQETQYF. The full variable domain, its missing parts supplied by reference TRBV2 and TRBJ2-5, is EPEVTQTPSHQVTQMGQEVILRCVPISNHLYFYWYRQILGQKVEFLVSFYNNEISEKSEIFDDQFSVERPDGSNFTLKIRSTKLEDSAMYFCASSEALRGSHQETQYFGPGTRLLVL.

The chain joins TRBV23-1 to TRBJ2-7; 11 bases line up with TRBD1. TRBV23-1 is placed among ORFs of uncertain function. Trimming at V came to 0 bases and at J to 5 bases, leaving 9 bases not matched to a gene. This CDR3 contains 17 residues. CDR3 in DNA: TGCGCCAGCAGTCAATCGGAGGGACAGGGGGTTCCCGACGAGCAGTACTTC. Protein product: CASSQSEGQGVPDEQYF.

This clone was found once. This chain links TRBV5-1 with TRBJ2-1; D possibly matches TRBD1 or TRBD2 (5 bases each). With 2 bases removed from V and 2 bases from J, the gap between germline ends came to 11 bases. CDR1 and CDR2 from the germline V gene are SGHRS and YFSETQ. The CDR3 extends over 15 amino acids. CDR3 amino acids: CASSFGQGPYNEQFF. CDR3 DNA: TGCGCCAGCAGCTTCGGGCAGGGACCCTACAATGAGCAGTTCTTC.

The V gene is TRBV7-9, the J gene TRBJ2-5; 13 bases agree with TRBD2. The length of the CDR3 is 14 residues. Germline V gene data show CDR1 as SEHNR and CDR2 as FQNEAQ (reference sequence). Trimming took 6 bases from V and 3 from J; bases not matched to a gene: 1. In DNA, the CDR3 is TGTGCCAGCAGAGGGACTAGCGGGGAAGAGACCCAGTACTTC. Residues: CASRGTSGEETQYF.

This rearrangement joins TRBV7-8 to TRBJ2-5; D assignment may be TRBD1 or TRBD2 (6 bases each). The CDR3 extends over 13 amino acids. V was cut by 5 bases and J by 9 bases, with 16 bases left in between. CDR1 is SGHVS and CDR2 is FQNEAQ in the germline V gene. CDR3 in amino acids: CASSPTVGGPQYF. The CDR3 nucleotides read TGTGCCAGCAGCCCTACCGTCGGGGGCCCCCAGTACTTC.

The V gene is TRBV7-2, the J gene TRBJ2-7; D unclear. The CDR3 covers 15 residues. The germline V gene has CDR1 SGHTA and CDR2 FQGNSA. V lost 2 bases to trimming and J lost 3 bases, with 14 bases between them. Written as DNA, the CDR3 is TGTGCCAGCAGCTTAAACATTGGTGTGATCTACGAGCAGTACTTC. Its translation: CASSLNIGVIYEQYF.

The rearrangement joins TRBV4-1 to TRBJ1-4, with 9 bases that match TRBD1. The CDR3 is 16 residues long. Germline V lookup: CDR1 MGHRA, CDR2 YSYEKL. Germline trimming cut 1 base from V and 8 bases from J; bases unmatched to any gene: 8. In DNA, the CDR3 is TGCGCCAGCAGCCAAGGGACCGGGACAGGGAGAGAAAAACTGTTTTTT. Its protein product is CASSQGTGTGREKLFF.

This clone has only a few counts. The J gene is TRBJ2-5, the V gene TRBV15; perhaps TRBD2 as D (6 bases). The CDR3 covers 15 residues. The V and J ends lost 5 bases and 5 bases respectively, with 18 bases between them. The germline CDR1 and CDR2 sequences are LNHNV and YYDKDF (reference sequence). The chain's CDR3 is CATSPPSGDQETQYF. DNA of the CDR3: TGTGCCACCAGCCCCCCCTCGGGGGATCAGGAGACCCAGTACTTC.

The genes are TRBV7-6 and TRBJ1-1; 9 bases map to TRBD1. Germline CDR1 is SGHVS and CDR2 is FNYEAQ. J lost 5 bases, V lost 4 bases, and 5 bases had no gene match. The CDR3 contains 14 residues. CDR3 nucleotide sequence: TGTGCCAGCAGCTCAGGACAGGGGATAACTGAAGCTTTCTTT. Its translation: CASSSGQGITEAFF.

The V call is TRBV19, the J call TRBJ2-1; 7 nucleotides match TRBD2. Germline V gene data show CDR1 as LNHDA and CDR2 as SQIVND (reference sequence). The CDR3 is 15 amino acids. Trimming removed 5 bases from V and 2 bases from J; junction bases left unmatched: 6. The CDR3 loop reads CASSPPLAAYNEQFF. The CDR3, as DNA: TGTGCCAGTAGTCCACCGCTAGCGGCCTACAATGAGCAGTTCTTC.

The rearrangement joins TRBV29-1 to TRBJ1-2, with D possibly TRBD1 on 5 matching bases. Trimming stripped 3 bases from V and 1 base from J, with 12 bases between. The CDR3 extends over 14 amino acids. Germline CDR1 SQVTM, CDR2 ANQGSEA. The CDR3 coding sequence is TGCAGCGTTGATGGGGGAAATGATAACTATGGCTACACCTTC. Protein: CSVDGGNDNYGYTF.

The rearrangement joins TRBV4-3 to TRBJ1-6; D ambiguous. The CDR3 is 16 residues long. Trimming left V 0 bases short and J 2 bases short, with 8 bases between. Germline V CDR1 and CDR2: LGHNA, YSLEER. CDR3 DNA: TGCGCCAGCAGCCAAGAGCTTGTTACCTATAATTCACCCCTCCACTTT. This sequence encodes CASSQELVTYNSPLHF.

This clone appeared a single time. The DNA for the CDR3 is TGTGCCAGCAGCCCCCTGCAGCCCGAGCAGTTCTTC. Residues: CASSPLQPEQFF. V and J are TRBV7-9 and TRBJ2-1; D is unclear. CDR1 is SEHNR and CDR2 is FQNEAQ in the germline V gene (reference sequence). The CDR3 sequence is 12 residues long. Trimming took 5 bases from V and 10 from J, leaving 12 bases between them.

This clone was seen a single time. The chain is built from TRBV6-5 and TRBJ1-1; TRBD1 matches 8 bases. This CDR3 has 13 amino acids. J lost 2 bases, V lost 6 bases, and 2 bases had no gene match. The V gene's germline CDR1 is MNHEY and CDR2 SVGAGI. The CDR3 nucleotides are TGTGCCAGCAGGACAGGGGAAAACACTGAAGCTTTCTTT. This translates into CASRTGENTEAFF.

This clone has only one observation. The V and J genes are TRBV6-5 and TRBJ2-3; the match to TRBD2 covers 7 bases. This CDR3 contains 15 residues. V lost 8 bases to trimming and J lost 2 bases; unmatched junction nucleotides: 10. The germline V gene has CDR1 MNHEY and CDR2 SVGAGI. The CDR3 sequence: CASGFGRGSTDTQYF. The CDR3 DNA is TGTGCCAGCGGTTTCGGGCGGGGGTCCACAGATACGCAGTATTTT.

J is TRBJ2-7 and V is TRBV5-4; D uncertain. Trimming removed 0 bases from V and 0 bases from J, with 7 bases in between. The CDR3 is 14 amino acids. Germline loops: CDR1 SGHNT, CDR2 YYREEE (reference sequence). CDR3 nucleotides: TGTGCCAGCAGCTTGGGGGGAAGCTCCTACGAGCAGTACTTC. Amino acid sequence: CASSLGGSSYEQYF.

The gene calls are TRBV6-5 and TRBJ2-2, with D possibly being TRBD1 (5 bases). Germline V CDR1 and CDR2: MNHEY, SVGAGI. CDR3 size: 15 residues. V lost 0 bases to trimming and J lost 5 bases, with 10 bases between them. For the CDR3, the DNA is TGTGCCAGCAGTTACTCTCCGAAGGGGACCGGGGAGCTGTTTTTT. Translated: CASSYSPKGTGELFF.

This chain connects TRBV25-1 to TRBJ2-1; D tentatively fits TRBD1 or TRBD2 (5 bases each). Germline CDR1 is MGHDK and CDR2 is SYGVNS. The CDR3 loop spans 15 amino acids. V shed 5 bases and J shed 6 bases, with 17 bases lying between them. The CDR3 loop reads CASSPEVAGSNEQFF. CDR3 sequence (DNA): TGTGCCAGCAGTCCTGAGGTGGCAGGGAGCAATGAGCAGTTCTTC. Combining the CDR3 with reference TRBV25-1 and TRBJ2-1 gives the whole variable domain EADIYQTPRYLVIGTGKKITLECSQTMGHDKMYWYQQDPGMELHLIHYSYGVNSTEKGDLSSESTVSRIRTEHFPLTLESARPSHTSQYLCASSPEVAGSNEQFFGPGTRLTVL.

Notes on this clone: At one end, the junction sequence differs from germline, possibly due to a read error. This sequence joins TRBV7-7 and TRBJ2-3, with a possible D match to TRBD1 (5 bases). This CDR3 is 14 amino acids long. The germline V gene has CDR1 SSHAT and CDR2 FNYEAQ (reference sequence). The CDR3 DNA follows: TGTGCTAGCAGCAAGGACATGTCCACAGATACGCAGTATTTT. Translated, it gives CASSKDMSTDTQYF.